The 14 T cell receptor beta chains listed next were all sequenced from one sample in a study of Graves' ophthalmopathy and Graves' hyperthyroidism (dated by TCRdb to between 2018 and 2020). TCRdb lists the instrument as Illumina HiSeq 2000. For repertoire sequencing, the TCR beta CDR3 regions were amplified from RNA transcripts. The first round of RT-PCR was done with HTBI primers and the Qiagen OneStep RT-PCR kit, and was followed by a second round of multiplex PCR, then size selection and purification. TCRdb reprocessing: public reads trimmed at Q25 with fastp, clones called with MiXCR, in-frame beta chains kept. Duplicate CDR3 protein sequences are folded into a single record with the most common DNA and genes. Counted in this sample were about 640,000 distinct CDR3 sequences; over 40% of them appeared once. 2.5% to 3.5% of the sample comes from the top ten. Material: peripheral blood. The receptors shown here come from an adult man with Graves' ophthalmopathy.

The sample holds many counts of this clonotype. V and J are TRBV9 and TRBJ2-7; 12 nucleotides agree with TRBD2. With 3 bases clipped from V and 3 bases from J, the junction kept 4 bases outside the gene matches. The CDR3 length is 15 residues. Germline-derived CDR1 and CDR2 are SGDLS and YYNGEE. The chain's CDR3 is CASSAGLAGDYEQYF. The CDR3 coding sequence is TGTGCCAGCAGCGCGGGACTAGCGGGTGACTACGAGCAGTACTTC. Using reference TRBV9 and TRBJ2-7 for the parts outside the CDR3, the full variable domain is DSGVTQTPKHLITATGQRVTLRCSPRSGDLSVYWYQQSLDQGLQFLIQYYNGEERAKGNILERFSAQQFPDLHSELNLSSLELGDSALYFCASSAGLAGDYEQYFGPGTRLTVT.

This clonotype was detected many times. The V and J genes are TRBV25-1 and TRBJ2-5; TRBD1 matches 7 bases. This CDR3 has 16 residues. The germline gives CDR1 MGHDK, CDR2 SYGVNS. V dropped 1 base and J dropped 2; count of bases not matched to a gene: 7. CDR3 coding DNA: TGTGCCAGCAGTGAATTCCTCGACAGGGTTCAAGAGACCCAGTACTTC. It is translated as CASSEFLDRVQETQYF.

Worth noting for this clonotype: Since no conserved phenylalanine or tryptophan closes the CDR3, a read error is the likely cause. V is TRBV12-5 and J is TRBJ1-6; D is ambiguous. CDR1 and CDR2 from the germline V gene are LGHNT and FRNRAP. Deletions cut 7 bases from V and 10 bases from J, with 11 bases between. This CDR3 comprises 12 residues. In DNA form, the CDR3 reads TGTGCTAGTGCCCCCGAGGCCTCACCCCTCCACTCT. This translates into CASAPEASPLHS.

The genes are TRBV10-3 and TRBJ1-4; no firm D call. V gave up 6 bases and J gave up 7 bases, with 12 bases separating them. The length of the CDR3 is 13 residues. The germline V gene has CDR1 ENHRY and CDR2 SYGVKD. The CDR3 bases are TGTGCCATCAGCGGGAAGGGAGGTGAAAAACTGTTTTTT. Translation: CAISGKGGEKLFF.

The chain is built from TRBV20-1 and TRBJ2-2; maybe TRBD1 (6 bases). The V and J ends lost 4 bases and 8 bases respectively, with 8 bases between them. This CDR3 region has 11 residues. Looked up from germline, CDR1 is DFQATT and CDR2 is SNEGSKA (reference sequence). CDR3 bases: TGCAGTGCTACCGGGACAGGGGAGCTGTTTTTT. It encodes CSATGTGELFF.

Many counts were recorded for this clonotype. The CDR3 here is CASSFGTFSEQYF. The CDR3 region has the DNA TGTGCCAGCAGCTTTGGGACATTCTCCGAGCAGTACTTC. The chain has TRBV7-8 and TRBJ2-7, with D tentatively TRBD1 (6 bases). This CDR3 spans 13 amino acids. V was clipped by 3 bases and J by 6 bases, with 12 bases between them. Germline CDR1 is SGHVS and CDR2 is FQNEAQ.

This chain uses TRBV29-1 with TRBJ2-3; 14 bases map to TRBD2. CDR3 length: 14 residues. V was pared by 4 bases and J by 4 bases, with 1 base of the junction left unmatched. Germline CDR1 is SQVTM and CDR2 is ANQGSEA. In nucleotides, the CDR3 is TGCAGCGTTGGGACTAGCGGGAGGCCAGATACGCAGTATTTT. This encodes CSVGTSGRPDTQYF.

V and J are TRBV10-3 and TRBJ1-5, with D perhaps matching TRBD1 (5 bases). The CDR3 has 17 amino acids. Germline CDR1 is ENHRY and CDR2 is SYGVKD. The germline V and J ends were trimmed by 10 bases and 3 bases, with 25 bases remaining between them. The CDR3 DNA follows: TGTGCCAGCAGCTTGATCGGGGGTGATTGGAACAATCAGCCCCAGCATTTT. Its protein product is CASSLIGGDWNNQPQHF.

The table lists this clonotype with many counts. The V call is TRBV5-8, the J call TRBJ1-3; D uncertain. V was cut by 4 bases and J by 0 bases, with 8 bases left in between. Looked up from germline, CDR1 is SGHTS and CDR2 is YDEGEE. This CDR3 region has 14 residues. The CDR3 nucleotides read TGTGCCAGCAGCCAGGACTACTCTGGAAACACCATATATTTT. Protein: CASSQDYSGNTIYF. Full variable domain (remainder filled in from reference TRBV5-8 and TRBJ1-3): EAGVTQSPTHLIKTRGQQATLRCSPISGHTSVYWYQQALGLGLQFLLWYDEGEERNRGNFPPRFSGRQFPNYSSELNVNALELEDSALYLCASSQDYSGNTIYFGEGSWLTVV.

This chain joins TRBV25-1 and TRBJ2-5, with TRBD1 matching over 7 bases. Germline V gives CDR1 MGHDK, CDR2 SYGVNS. CDR3 length: 13 residues. The trim removed 4 bases at V and 5 bases at J, leaving 4 bases unmatched. For the CDR3, the DNA is TGTGCCAGCAGTGCATCCAGGGGGGAGACCCAGTACTTC. Protein: CASSASRGETQYF.

In its sample, this clonotype was seen a few times. This chain joins TRBV12-3 or TRBV12-4 and TRBJ1-1; 11 bases agree with TRBD1. V lost 6 bases and J lost 6; bases outside the gene matches: 6. The CDR3 is 14 residues long. CDR3 residues: CASRGDRGKAEAFF. CDR3 DNA sequence: TGTGCCAGCAGGGGGGACAGGGGGAAAGCTGAAGCTTTCTTT.

This chain links TRBV20-1 with TRBJ1-1; D is ambiguous. The germline gives CDR1 DFQATT, CDR2 SNEGSKA (reference sequence). The CDR3 is made up of 13 amino acids. V lost 5 bases to trimming and J lost 1 base, with 11 bases between them. As DNA, the CDR3 is TGCAGTGCTCATCCCCAGCAGAACACTGAAGCTTTCTTT. The encoded protein is CSAHPQQNTEAFF.

V and J are TRBV28 and TRBJ1-4, with 7 bases matching TRBD1. The V gene's germline CDR1 is MDHEN and CDR2 SYDVKM. This CDR3 spans 14 amino acids. J was trimmed by 5 bases and V by 5 bases; bases with no gene match: 5. As DNA, the CDR3 is TGTGCCAGCAGTCTGACAGGGCGGAATGAAAAACTGTTTTTT. Amino acids: CASSLTGRNEKLFF.

This chain joins TRBV25-1 and TRBJ1-1; D might be TRBD1 (5 bases). Germline V CDR1 and CDR2: MGHDK, SYGVNS. V was clipped by 11 bases and J by 4 bases, with 14 bases between them. CDR3 size: 12 residues. In DNA form, the CDR3 reads TGTGCCTGGAGAGGGGTGGGCACTGAAGCTTTCTTT. Its translation is CAWRGVGTEAFF.